This T cell receptor (beta chain) stems from a study of brain T cells in children with intractable seizures. Profiling relied on immunoSEQ multiplex PCR, and the TCRdb table lists in-frame clones only, not all of them. The sample yields roughly 110,000 clones, around 94% seen once. V lost 1 base and J 7 bases, leaving 17 bases between the germline ends. This CDR3 region has 15 residues. CDR1 and CDR2 from the germline V gene are SGHNT and YENEEA. Sequencing was performed on peripheral blood, taken at surgery. The chain employs TRBV11-3 and TRBJ2-7; D not certain. The source of this sequence is a boy younger than two with hemimegalencephaly and intractable seizures. CDR3 loop: CASSLVPTPLGEQYF. The CDR3 DNA sequence: TGTGCCAGCAGCTTAGTCCCTACTCCCCTAGGTGAGCAGTACTTC.